These 18 T cell receptor beta chains came from one sample sequenced in a study of blood T cell repertoires in COVID-19. The data were produced by immunoSEQ multiplex PCR, yet TCRdb's version contains in-frame clones alone and is incomplete. The table includes under 200,000 clones, about nine tenths detected once. Sequencing was done on a sample of peripheral blood. The receptors come from a man in his 70s with acute or convalescent COVID-19.

The V call is TRBV5-1, the J call TRBJ1-6; D remains ambiguous. The V end lost 4 bases, the J end lost 7 bases, and 15 bases lay between the germline ends. The CDR3 totals 15 residues. Germline values: CDR1 SGHRS, CDR2 YFSETQ. The CDR3 nucleotides are TGCGCCAGCAGCCCCCGGACTTTAGCCAATTCACCCCTCCACTTT. It yields the protein CASSPRTLANSPLHF.

CDR3 coding DNA: TGTGCCATCAGTGGACAAGCCTCTGGAAACACCATATATTTT. As protein: CAISGQASGNTIYF. The chain links TRBV10-3 to TRBJ1-3; no clear D gene. Germline CDR1 and CDR2: ENHRY and SYGVKD. The CDR3 is 14 residues long. V was trimmed by 4 bases and J by 0 bases, leaving 7 bases between them.

The rearrangement links TRBV27 to TRBJ2-1; 7 bases map to TRBD2. Unmatched junction bases numbered 9, after V lost 4 bases and J lost 6 bases. The CDR3 spans 15 residues. Germline assignment: CDR1 MNHEY and CDR2 SMNVEV (reference sequence). The CDR3 spells CASSSRRGGSNEQFF. In DNA, the CDR3 is TGTGCCAGCAGTTCGAGGAGGGGAGGGAGCAATGAGCAGTTCTTC.

The rearrangement joins TRBV5-6 to TRBJ2-3, with D maybe TRBD2 (5 bases). V shed 4 bases and J shed 3 bases, with 12 bases lying between them. The length of the CDR3 is 14 residues. Germline CDR1 reads SGHDT; CDR2 reads YYEEEE. DNA for the CDR3: TGTGCCAGCAGCGGAGGCCCGGGGACAGATACGCAGTATTTT. Residues: CASSGGPGTDTQYF.

The V call is TRBV9, the J call TRBJ2-7; D is possibly TRBD2 (5 bases). Germline V gene lookup returns CDR1 SGDLS and CDR2 YYNGEE. The CDR3 runs to 13 residues. Trimming took 3 bases from V and 5 from J, leaving 12 bases between them. The CDR3: CASSDAPGNEQYF. CDR3 DNA: TGTGCCAGCAGCGATGCCCCGGGGAACGAGCAGTACTTC.

The chain combines TRBV5-1 with TRBJ2-7; no firm D call. The CDR3 extends over 12 amino acids. V lost 4 bases and J 4 bases, leaving 9 bases between the germline ends. Per germline, CDR1 SGHRS and CDR2 YFSETQ. The CDR3 reads CASSEQQYEQYF. The CDR3 DNA sequence: TGCGCCAGCAGCGAGCAACAGTACGAGCAGTACTTC. Combining the CDR3 with reference TRBV5-1 and TRBJ2-7 gives the whole variable domain KAGVTQTPRYLIKTRGQQVTLSCSPISGHRSVSWYQQTPGQGLQFLFEYFSETQRNKGNFPGRFSGRQFSNSRSEMNVSTLELGDSALYLCASSEQQYEQYFGPGTRLTVT.

The rearrangement uses TRBV5-8 and TRBJ1-2; D possibly corresponds to TRBD1 (5 bases). This CDR3 has 14 residues. V shed 0 bases and J shed 3 bases, with 9 bases lying between them. Germline values: CDR1 SGHTS, CDR2 YDEGEE. The CDR3 sequence: CASSLAGGYYGYTF. The CDR3 DNA is TGTGCCAGCAGCTTGGCGGGGGGATACTATGGCTACACCTTC.

The V gene is TRBV9, the J gene TRBJ1-2, with 8 bases lining up with TRBD1. After removal of 4 bases from V and 0 bases from J, the junction contained 11 bases not matched to a gene. The germline CDR1 and CDR2 sequences are SGDLS and YYNGEE. The CDR3 consists of 17 residues. DNA for the CDR3: TGTGCCAGCAGCTTAAGGGAGACAGGGGCTGCTAACTATGGCTACACCTTC. It codes for CASSLRETGAANYGYTF.

This chain uses TRBV12-3 or TRBV12-4 with TRBJ2-1, with D possibly TRBD2 on 6 matching bases. V gave up 6 bases and J gave up 7 bases, with 13 bases separating them. CDR3 length: 13 amino acids. CDR3 bases: TGTGCCAGCAGCCCGGGAGTTAGGAATGAGCAGTTCTTC. This gives the protein CASSPGVRNEQFF.

This chain joins TRBV7-9 and TRBJ1-1; no clear D. Germline V gene data show CDR1 as SEHNR and CDR2 as FQNEAQ (reference sequence). This CDR3 spans 13 amino acids. V gave up 3 bases and J gave up 1 base, with 6 bases separating them. For the CDR3, the DNA is TGTGCCAGCAGCTTTACTCCGAACACTGAAGCTTTCTTT. Protein: CASSFTPNTEAFF.

The chain combines TRBV25-1 with TRBJ1-4; D not resolved. CDR1 and CDR2 (germline): MGHDK, SYGVNS. The V end was cut by 5 bases, the J end by 5 bases, with 15 bases between. The CDR3 is made up of 15 amino acids. The CDR3 region has the DNA TGTGCCAGCAGTTGGGCTGAGGGAGTAAATGAAAAACTGTTTTTT. It translates to CASSWAEGVNEKLFF.

The rearrangement links TRBV6-5 to TRBJ1-2, with 8 nucleotides matching TRBD1. V was clipped by 5 bases and J by 2 bases; unmatched bases: 7. The CDR3 runs to 15 residues. From germline, CDR1 is MNHEY and CDR2 SVGAGI. The CDR3, as DNA: TGTGCCAGCAGTCGAGACAGGGGAGACAACTATGGCTACACCTTC. This encodes CASSRDRGDNYGYTF.

The chain employs TRBV2 and TRBJ2-2; TRBD2 might be the D (6 bases). The CDR3 sequence is 15 residues long. Germline-derived CDR1 and CDR2 are SNHLY and FYNNEI. Trimming removed 4 bases from V and 4 bases from J, with 13 bases in between. The CDR3 loop is CASSVAGYGTGELFF. In DNA form, the CDR3 reads TGTGCCAGCAGTGTTGCGGGGTATGGCACCGGGGAGCTGTTTTTT.

This clone occurred a few times. An end of the junction differs from the germline gene, which may be a read error. The V call is TRBV28, the J call TRBJ1-3; the match to TRBD1 covers 8 bases. This CDR3 contains 15 residues. CDR1 MDHEN and CDR2 SYDVKM come from the germline V gene. CDR3 amino acids: CDKDRVGLSGNTIYF. The CDR3 nucleotides read TGCGACAAGGACAGGGTGGGGTTGTCTGGAAACACCATATATTTT. Using reference TRBV28 and TRBJ1-3 for the parts outside the CDR3, the full variable domain is DVKVTQSSRYLVKRTGEKVFLECVQDMDHENMFWYRQDPGLGLRLIYFSYDVKMKEKGDIPEGYSVSREKKERFSLILESASTNQTSMYLCDKDRVGLSGNTIYFGEGSWLTVV.

This clone was picked up a small number of times. The chain couples TRBV18 to TRBJ1-3, with D perhaps matching TRBD1 (5 bases). Trimming took 3 bases from V and 0 from J, leaving 12 bases between them. The CDR3 has 16 amino acids. Per germline, CDR1 KGHSH and CDR2 LQKENI. The CDR3 loop is CASSPDRLSSGNTIYF. DNA of the CDR3: TGTGCCAGCTCACCCGACAGACTGAGCTCTGGAAACACCATATATTTT.

The CDR3 region has the DNA TGTGCCACCCGGACTAGCGGGGCCCAAGAGACCCAGTACTTC. It codes for CATRTSGAQETQYF. The rearrangement links TRBV6-5 to TRBJ2-5; TRBD2 agrees at 12 bases. V shed 10 bases and J 1 base; nucleotides not matched to a gene: 4. Germline CDR1 MNHEY, CDR2 SVGAGI. CDR3 length: 14 amino acids.

The V call is TRBV30, the J call TRBJ2-7; TRBD1 agrees at 8 bases. V trimming: 0 bases; J trimming: 2 bases; junction bases outside the gene matches: 9. CDR1 is GTSNPN, CDR2 SVGIG, per germline (reference sequence). The CDR3 is 16 amino acids. The CDR3 nucleotides are TGTGCCTGGAGTGTAGGCTGGCAGGGGGCACCCTACGAGCAGTACTTC. Its translation is CAWSVGWQGAPYEQYF.

The genes are TRBV9 and TRBJ2-1, with 9 bases aligning to TRBD2. The V and J ends lost 0 bases and 4 bases, in that order; junction bases with no gene match: 5. The CDR3 runs to 16 residues. CDR1 SGDLS and CDR2 YYNGEE come from the germline V gene. CDR3 loop: CASSVAWRGGYNEQFF. DNA for the CDR3: TGTGCCAGCAGCGTAGCTTGGCGGGGGGGTTACAATGAGCAGTTCTTC.